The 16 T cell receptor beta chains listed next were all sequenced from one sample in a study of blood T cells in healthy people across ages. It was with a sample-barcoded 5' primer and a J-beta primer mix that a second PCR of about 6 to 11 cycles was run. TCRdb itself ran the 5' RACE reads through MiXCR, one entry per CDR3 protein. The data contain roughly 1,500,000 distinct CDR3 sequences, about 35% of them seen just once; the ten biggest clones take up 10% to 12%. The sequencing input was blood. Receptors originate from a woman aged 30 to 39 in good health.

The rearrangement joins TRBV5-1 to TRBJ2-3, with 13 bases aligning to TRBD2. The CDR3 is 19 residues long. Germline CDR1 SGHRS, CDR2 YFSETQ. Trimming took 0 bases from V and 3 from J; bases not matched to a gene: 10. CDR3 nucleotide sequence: TGCGCCAGCAGCTTGGAACTAGCGGGAGGGCCTGGATCGACAGATACGCAGTATTTT. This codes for CASSLELAGGPGSTDTQYF. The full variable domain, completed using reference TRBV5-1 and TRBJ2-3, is KAGVTQTPRYLIKTRGQQVTLSCSPISGHRSVSWYQQTPGQGLQFLFEYFSETQRNKGNFPGRFSGRQFSNSRSEMNVSTLELGDSALYLCASSLELAGGPGSTDTQYFGPGTRLTVL.

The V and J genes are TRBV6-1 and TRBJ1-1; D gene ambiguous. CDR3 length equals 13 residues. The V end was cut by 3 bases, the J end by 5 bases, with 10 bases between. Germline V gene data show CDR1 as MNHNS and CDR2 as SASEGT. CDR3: CASSDPTLTEAFF. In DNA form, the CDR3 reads TGTGCCAGCAGTGACCCGACTCTGACTGAAGCTTTCTTT.

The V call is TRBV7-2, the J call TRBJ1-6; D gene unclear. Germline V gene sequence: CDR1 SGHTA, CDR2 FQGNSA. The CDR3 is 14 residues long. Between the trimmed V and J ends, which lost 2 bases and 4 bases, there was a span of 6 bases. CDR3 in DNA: TGTGCCAGCAGCTTACGACGGTATAATTCACCCCTCCACTTT. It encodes CASSLRRYNSPLHF.

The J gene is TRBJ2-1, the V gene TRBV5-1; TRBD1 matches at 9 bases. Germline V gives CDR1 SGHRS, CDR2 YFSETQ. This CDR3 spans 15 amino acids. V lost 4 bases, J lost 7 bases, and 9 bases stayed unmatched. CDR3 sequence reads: CASSVGTGWKNEQFF. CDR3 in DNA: TGCGCCAGCAGCGTCGGGACAGGGTGGAAAAATGAGCAGTTCTTC.

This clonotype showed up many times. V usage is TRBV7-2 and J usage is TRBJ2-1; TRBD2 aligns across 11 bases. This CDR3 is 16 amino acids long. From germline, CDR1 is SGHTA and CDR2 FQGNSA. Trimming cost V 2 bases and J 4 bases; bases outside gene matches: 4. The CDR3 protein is CASSLSLAGGYNEQFF. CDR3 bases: TGTGCCAGCAGCTTATCGCTAGCGGGGGGATACAATGAGCAGTTCTTC.

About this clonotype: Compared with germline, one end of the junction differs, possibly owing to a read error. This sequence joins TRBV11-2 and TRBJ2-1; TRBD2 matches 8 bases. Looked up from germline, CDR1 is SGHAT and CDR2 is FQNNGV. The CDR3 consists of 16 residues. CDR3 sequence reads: CASSSLSGGNYSEQFF. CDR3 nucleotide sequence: TGTGCCAGCAGCTCACTCTCGGGGGGGAATTACAGTGAGCAGTTCTTC.

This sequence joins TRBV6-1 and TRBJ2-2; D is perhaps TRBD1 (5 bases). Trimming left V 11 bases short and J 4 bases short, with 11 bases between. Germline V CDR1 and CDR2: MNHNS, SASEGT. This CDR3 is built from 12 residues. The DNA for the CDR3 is TGTGCCGGACACTTGGGCACCGGGGAGCTGTTTTTT. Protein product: CAGHLGTGELFF.

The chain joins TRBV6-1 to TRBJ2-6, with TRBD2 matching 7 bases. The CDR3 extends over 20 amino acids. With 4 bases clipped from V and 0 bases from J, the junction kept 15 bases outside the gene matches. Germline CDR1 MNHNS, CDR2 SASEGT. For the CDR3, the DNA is TGTGCCAGCAGTGGCGACCACTTGGCGGGGGTTCTCTCTGGGGCCAACGTCCTGACTTTC. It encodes CASSGDHLAGVLSGANVLTF.

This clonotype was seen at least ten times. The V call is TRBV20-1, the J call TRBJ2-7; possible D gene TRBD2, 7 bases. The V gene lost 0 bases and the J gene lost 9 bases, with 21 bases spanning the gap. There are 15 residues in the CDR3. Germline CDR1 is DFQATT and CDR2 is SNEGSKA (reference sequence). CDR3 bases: TGCAGTGCTAGAGATGAACGGGGGGCGCTGGAATTGCAGTACTTC. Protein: CSARDERGALELQYF.

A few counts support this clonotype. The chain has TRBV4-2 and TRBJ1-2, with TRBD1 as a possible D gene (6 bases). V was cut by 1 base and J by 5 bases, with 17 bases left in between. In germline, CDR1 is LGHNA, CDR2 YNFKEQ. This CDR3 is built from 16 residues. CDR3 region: CASSQAGQSHPYGYTF. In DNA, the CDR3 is TGTGCCAGCAGCCAAGCCGGACAGAGCCATCCATATGGCTACACCTTC.

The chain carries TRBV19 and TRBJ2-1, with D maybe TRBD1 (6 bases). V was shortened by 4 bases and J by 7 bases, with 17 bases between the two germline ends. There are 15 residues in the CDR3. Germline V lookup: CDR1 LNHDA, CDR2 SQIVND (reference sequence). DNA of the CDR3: TGTGCCAGTAGTACCCCCGGGACAATTTTAAATGAGCAGTTCTTC. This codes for CASSTPGTILNEQFF.

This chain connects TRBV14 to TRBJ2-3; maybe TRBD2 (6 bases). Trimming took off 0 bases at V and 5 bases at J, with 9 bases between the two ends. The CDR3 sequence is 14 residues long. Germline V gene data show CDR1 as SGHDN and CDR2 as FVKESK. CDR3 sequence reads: CASSQDREEDTQYF. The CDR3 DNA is TGTGCCAGCAGCCAAGACAGGGAGGAAGATACGCAGTATTTT. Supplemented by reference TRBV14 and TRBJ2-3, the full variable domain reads EAGVTQFPSHSVIEKGQTVTLRCDPISGHDNLYWYRRVMGKEIKFLLHFVKESKQDESGMPNNRFLAERTGGTYSTLKVQPAELEDSGVYFCASSQDREEDTQYFGPGTRLTVL.

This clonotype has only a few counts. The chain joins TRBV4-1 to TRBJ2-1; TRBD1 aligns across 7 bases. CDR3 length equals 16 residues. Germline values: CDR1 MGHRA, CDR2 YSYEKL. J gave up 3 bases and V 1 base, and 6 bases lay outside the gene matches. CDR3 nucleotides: TGCGCCAGCAGCCAAGTAAGAGGGGGCGGCTACAATGAGCAGTTCTTC. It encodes CASSQVRGGGYNEQFF.

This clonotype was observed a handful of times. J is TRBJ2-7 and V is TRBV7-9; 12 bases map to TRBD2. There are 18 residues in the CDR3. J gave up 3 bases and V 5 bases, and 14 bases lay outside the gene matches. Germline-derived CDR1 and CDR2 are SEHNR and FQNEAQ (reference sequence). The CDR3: CASSPPSWTSGANYEQYF. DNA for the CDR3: TGTGCCAGCAGCCCCCCAAGTTGGACTAGCGGGGCGAACTACGAGCAGTACTTC.

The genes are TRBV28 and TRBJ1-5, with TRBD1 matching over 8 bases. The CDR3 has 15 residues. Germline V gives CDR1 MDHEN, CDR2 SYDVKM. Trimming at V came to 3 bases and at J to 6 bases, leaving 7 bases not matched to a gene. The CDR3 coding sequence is TGTGCCAGCAGTTTGTGGACAGGGCGAGGTCAGCCCCAGCATTTT. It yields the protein CASSLWTGRGQPQHF.

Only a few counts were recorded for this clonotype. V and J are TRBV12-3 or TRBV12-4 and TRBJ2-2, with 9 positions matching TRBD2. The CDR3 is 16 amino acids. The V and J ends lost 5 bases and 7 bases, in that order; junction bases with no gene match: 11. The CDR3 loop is CASSPRGSGSHGELFF. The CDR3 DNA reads TGTGCCAGCAGTCCCCGCGGTAGCGGGAGTCACGGGGAGCTGTTTTTT.